This entry lists 32 T cell receptor beta chains sequenced from one sample in a study of blood T cell repertoires in COVID-19. Some clones are missing from TCRdb's copy, which holds only in-frame ones; the method was immunoSEQ multiplex PCR. The sample lists fewer than 250,000 clones; 80% to 90% were seen once. Sequencing input: peripheral blood. All receptors come from a man between 40 and 49 years old with acute or convalescent COVID-19.

The V gene is TRBV7-9, the J gene TRBJ2-2; D gene ambiguous. From germline, CDR1 is SEHNR and CDR2 FQNEAQ (reference sequence). V dropped 4 bases and J dropped 7 bases, with 25 bases sitting between them. The CDR3 sequence is 18 residues long. In DNA form, the CDR3 reads TGTGCCAGCAGCTCGATTACAACGAGAAAGGAGCCCGGCGGGGAGCTGTTTTTT. Amino acids: CASSSITTRKEPGGELFF.

The chain employs TRBV30 and TRBJ1-1; 7 bases agree with TRBD1. The germline V gene encodes CDR1 GTSNPN and CDR2 SVGIG (reference sequence). V dropped 5 bases and J dropped 1; count of bases not matched to a gene: 4. The CDR3 is 13 amino acids. The CDR3 region is CAWGGQSNTEAFF. The CDR3 DNA sequence: TGTGCCTGGGGGGGACAGTCGAACACTGAAGCTTTCTTT.

The chain couples TRBV19 to TRBJ1-1; possible D gene TRBD1, 5 bases. The CDR3 runs 14 residues. The germline gives CDR1 LNHDA, CDR2 SQIVND (reference sequence). Trimming shortened V by 4 bases and J by 4 bases, and 13 bases separated the two germline ends. The DNA for the CDR3 is TGTGCCAGTAGTACCCAGGGTTGGGCCACTGAAGCTTTCTTT. Encoded protein: CASSTQGWATEAFF.

V and J are TRBV3-1 (or the pseudogene TRBV3-2) and TRBJ1-5, with D unresolved. V was cut by 1 base and J by 2 bases, with 9 bases left in between. This CDR3 comprises 15 residues. The germline gives CDR1 LGHDT, CDR2 YNNKEL (reference sequence). In DNA form, the CDR3 reads TGTGCCAGCAGCCAAGGCGGGGTACGCAATCAGCCCCAGCATTTT. The encoded protein is CASSQGGVRNQPQHF.

The rearrangement joins TRBV19 to TRBJ1-1; possible D gene TRBD1, 6 bases. This CDR3 comprises 14 residues. Germline V gives CDR1 LNHDA, CDR2 SQIVND (reference sequence). The V end was cut by 6 bases, the J end by 1 base, with 12 bases between. The CDR3 protein is CASRWGRGNTEAFF. DNA of the CDR3: TGTGCCAGTAGATGGGGCAGGGGGAACACTGAAGCTTTCTTT.

The chain joins TRBV28 to TRBJ1-4; no clear D gene. V lost 3 bases, J lost 8 bases, and 19 bases lay in between. CDR1 is MDHEN and CDR2 is SYDVKM in the germline V gene. CDR3 length: 16 amino acids. The CDR3 DNA follows: TGTGCCAGCAGTTTTCTCCGAAACCGCGGAGACGAAAAACTGTTTTTT. Its protein product is CASSFLRNRGDEKLFF.

V and J are TRBV6-5 and TRBJ1-1; TRBD1 matches at 9 bases. CDR3 length equals 14 residues. CDR1 MNHEY and CDR2 SVGAGI come from the germline V gene. V was pared by 5 bases and J by 5 bases, with 6 bases of the junction left unmatched. The CDR3 reads CASSPRTGATEAFF. CDR3 bases: TGTGCCAGCAGTCCTAGGACAGGGGCGACTGAAGCTTTCTTT.

The V gene is TRBV27, the J gene TRBJ1-6; D gene uncertain. V gave up 6 bases and J gave up 6 bases, with 6 bases separating them. Germline CDR1 reads MNHEY; CDR2 reads SMNVEV (reference sequence). CDR3 length: 12 amino acids. The CDR3 sequence is CASSLINSPLHF. The CDR3 coding sequence is TGTGCCAGCAGCCTTATTAATTCACCCCTCCACTTT.

The chain joins TRBV11-1 to TRBJ1-1, with D perhaps matching TRBD1 (5 bases). The CDR3 runs to 15 residues. V was pared by 3 bases and J by 0 bases, with 11 bases between. Germline V CDR1 and CDR2: SGHAT, FQDESV (reference sequence). CDR3 nucleotides: TGTGCCAGCAGCTTTCGGGGCGGGATGAACACTGAAGCTTTCTTT. It translates to CASSFRGGMNTEAFF.

V gene TRBV28 combines with J gene TRBJ1-1; no firm D call. Per germline, CDR1 MDHEN and CDR2 SYDVKM. V lost 7 bases and J lost 4, with 16 bases in between. This CDR3 region has 14 residues. The CDR3 loop is CASMWLPGSTEAFF. The DNA of the CDR3 is TGTGCCAGCATGTGGCTGCCCGGGTCCACTGAAGCTTTCTTT.

The sample holds one count of this clone. The V and J genes are TRBV4-1 and TRBJ2-1; perhaps TRBD2 as D (6 bases). From germline, CDR1 is MGHRA and CDR2 YSYEKL. There are 16 residues in the CDR3. V was trimmed by 1 base and J by 6 bases, leaving 16 bases between them. For the CDR3, the DNA is TGCGCCAGCAGCCAAGGAGGACTACTAGAAACCAATGAGCAGTTCTTC. This translates into CASSQGGLLETNEQFF.

The chain employs TRBV4-1 and TRBJ2-1; TRBD2 matches 16 bases. CDR1 and CDR2 (germline): MGHRA, YSYEKL. The CDR3 runs to 20 residues. The junction had 8 bases not matched to a gene; V was cut back by 2 bases and J by 1 base. CDR3 in amino acids: CASSQYPGTSGGVSYNEQFF. Here the CDR3 DNA reads TGCGCCAGCAGCCAATACCCCGGGACTAGCGGGGGGGTATCCTACAATGAGCAGTTCTTC.

Only one count was recorded for this clone. The genes are TRBV13 and TRBJ1-2; TRBD1 agrees at 9 bases. The CDR3 consists of 13 residues. Germline CDR1 is PRHDT and CDR2 is FYEKMQ (reference sequence). V shed 4 bases, J shed 8 bases, and the junction held 5 bases outside the gene matches. The CDR3 coding sequence is TGTGCCAGCAGCTCCTACAGGGGGCACGGCTACACCTTC. Amino acid sequence: CASSSYRGHGYTF.

This clone was counted a single time. The chain recombines TRBV18 with TRBJ2-3, with 7 nucleotides matching TRBD1. The germline V gene has CDR1 KGHSH and CDR2 LQKENI. With 3 bases clipped from V and 0 bases from J, the junction kept 9 bases outside the gene matches. CDR3 length: 17 amino acids. The CDR3 DNA reads TGTGCCAGCTCACCTGCCCCTCGGGACAGAAGCACAGATACGCAGTATTTT. Protein product: CASSPAPRDRSTDTQYF.

The chain couples TRBV19 to TRBJ2-3; the match to TRBD2 covers 9 bases. This CDR3 comprises 15 residues. Germline V lookup: CDR1 LNHDA, CDR2 SQIVND (reference sequence). V gave up 3 bases and J gave up 1 base; unmatched junction bases: 2. The CDR3 loop is CASSISGGGTDTQYF. CDR3 bases: TGTGCCAGTAGTATTAGCGGGGGAGGCACAGATACGCAGTATTTT.

V gene TRBV6-5 combines with J gene TRBJ2-1; 12 nucleotides align to TRBD2. Germline V gene sequence: CDR1 MNHEY, CDR2 SVGAGI. The CDR3 length is 15 residues. V shed 6 bases and J 9 bases; nucleotides not matched to a gene: 9. The CDR3 spells CASSAASGGASEQFF. As DNA, the CDR3 is TGTGCCAGCAGCGCCGCTAGCGGGGGGGCCTCTGAGCAGTTCTTC.

The chain couples TRBV5-1 to TRBJ2-1, with 9 positions matching TRBD1. J was trimmed by 5 bases and V by 4 bases; bases with no gene match: 1. Germline V lookup: CDR1 SGHRS, CDR2 YFSETQ. This CDR3 is 13 amino acids long. In DNA form, the CDR3 reads TGCGCCAGCAGCCACAGGGGGCACAATGAGCAGTTCTTC. This codes for CASSHRGHNEQFF.

The chain combines TRBV24-1 with TRBJ1-5, with TRBD1 matching 8 bases. CDR1 KGHDR and CDR2 SFDVKD come from the germline V gene. CDR3 size: 18 residues. V lost 9 bases to trimming and J lost 5 bases; unmatched junction nucleotides: 20. CDR3 DNA sequence: TGTGCCACCCCGGGACAGGCCGAGGTAGAAGCATATCATCAGCCCCAGCATTTT. Amino acids: CATPGQAEVEAYHQPQHF.

This clone is a singleton in its sample. This chain uses TRBV24-1 with TRBJ2-1, with a possible D match to TRBD1 (5 bases). CDR1 is KGHDR, CDR2 SFDVKD, per germline. The germline V and J ends were trimmed by 5 bases and 5 bases, with 12 bases remaining between them. This CDR3 has 14 residues. The CDR3 protein is CATSAMGQNNEQFF. DNA of the CDR3: TGTGCCACCAGTGCTATGGGGCAGAACAATGAGCAGTTCTTC.

The chain recombines TRBV7-9 with TRBJ2-7; TRBD2 matches 10 bases. V lost 4 bases, J lost 1 base, and 7 bases stayed unmatched. CDR3 size: 16 residues. Germline CDR1 is SEHNR and CDR2 is FQNEAQ (reference sequence). The CDR3 coding sequence is TGTGCCAGCAGCTCACCTAGCGGGAGCATTTCCTACGAGCAGTACTTC. Translation gives CASSSPSGSISYEQYF.

The gene calls are TRBV2 and TRBJ1-2; D gene uncertain. Germline CDR1 SNHLY, CDR2 FYNNEI. The CDR3 contains 13 residues. The V end was cut by 7 bases, the J end by 2 bases, with 11 bases between. CDR3 residues: CASTTEVNYGYTF. Written as DNA, the CDR3 is TGTGCCAGCACCACAGAAGTAAACTATGGCTACACCTTC.

The J gene is TRBJ2-6, the V gene TRBV29-1; D remains unclear. CDR1 and CDR2 (germline): SQVTM, ANQGSEA. This CDR3 has 13 residues. The germline V and J ends were trimmed by 6 bases and 0 bases, with 6 bases remaining between them. CDR3 in amino acids: CSVQNSGANVLTF. Here the CDR3 DNA reads TGCAGCGTCCAAAACTCTGGGGCCAACGTCCTGACTTTC.

This chain uses TRBV5-1 with TRBJ2-3, with 7 bases aligning to TRBD2. Trimming at V came to 0 bases and at J to 0 bases, leaving 10 bases not matched to a gene. Per the germline V gene, CDR1 is SGHRS and CDR2 is YFSETQ. The CDR3 loop spans 18 amino acids. The CDR3 DNA sequence: TGCGCCAGCAGCTTGGGGGCTAGCGGACCGACTAGCACAGATACGCAGTATTTT. Its translation: CASSLGASGPTSTDTQYF.

V gene TRBV7-3 combines with J gene TRBJ2-7, with TRBD2 matching 8 bases. The CDR3 runs to 16 residues. V was pared by 5 bases and J by 2 bases, with 11 bases of the junction left unmatched. Germline CDR1 is SGHTA and CDR2 is FQGTGA. The CDR3 spells CASSPFSGAAPYEQYF. CDR3 sequence (DNA): TGTGCCAGCAGCCCTTTTAGCGGGGCGGCTCCCTACGAGCAGTACTTC.

The count of this clone is one. CDR3 nucleotide sequence: TGTGCCTGGAGTGTTGGGCCTGCAACTAATGAAAAACTGTTTTTT. As protein: CAWSVGPATNEKLFF. This rearrangement joins TRBV30 to TRBJ1-4, with D hard to call. V lost 0 bases and J lost 0, with 8 bases in between. Germline assignment: CDR1 GTSNPN and CDR2 SVGIG (reference sequence). There are 15 residues in the CDR3.

The chain combines TRBV2 with TRBJ1-6; D gene uncertain. The CDR3 loop spans 15 amino acids. Germline values: CDR1 SNHLY, CDR2 FYNNEI. V was pared by 8 bases and J by 5 bases, with 16 bases between. The DNA of the CDR3 is TGTGCCAGCTCGACATCCCCCTCTAATAATTCACCCCTCCACTTT. Its translation is CASSTSPSNNSPLHF.

This chain joins TRBV30 and TRBJ2-3, with 10 nucleotides matching TRBD1. J gave up 2 bases and V 0 bases, and 8 bases lay outside the gene matches. This CDR3 is built from 17 residues. CDR1 is GTSNPN, CDR2 SVGIG, per germline (reference sequence). The CDR3 DNA sequence: TGTGCCTGGAGTGTACGATTGGGACAGGGGCTCACAGATACGCAGTATTTT. This encodes CAWSVRLGQGLTDTQYF.

V is TRBV18 and J is TRBJ2-2, with 8 bases lining up with TRBD2. This CDR3 is 14 amino acids long. V dropped 3 bases and J dropped 5; count of bases not matched to a gene: 2. Germline V gene sequence: CDR1 KGHSH, CDR2 LQKENI. The CDR3 DNA reads TGTGCCAGCTCACCGCGGGGGGAGACCGGGGAGCTGTTTTTT. Translated: CASSPRGETGELFF. The complete variable domain, with remaining parts taken from reference TRBV18 and TRBJ2-2, reads NAGVMQNPRHLVRRRGQEARLRCSPMKGHSHVYWYRQLPEEGLKFMVYLQKENIIDESGMPKERFSAEFPKEGPSILRIQQVVRGDSAAYFCASSPRGETGELFFGEGSRLTVL.

The chain recombines TRBV4-1 with TRBJ2-2; 11 bases map to TRBD2. Looked up from germline, CDR1 is MGHRA and CDR2 is YSYEKL. There are 17 residues in the CDR3. J gave up 4 bases and V 4 bases, and 8 bases lay outside the gene matches. The CDR3 here is CASSLGGGTSGTGELFF. The CDR3 DNA follows: TGCGCCAGCAGCCTCGGGGGAGGGACTAGCGGCACCGGGGAGCTGTTTTTT.

The V gene is TRBV12-3 or TRBV12-4, the J gene TRBJ1-5; no clear D. The CDR3 extends over 12 amino acids. V was shortened by 4 bases and J by 6 bases, with 7 bases between the two germline ends. CDR3 sequence (DNA): TGTGCCAGCAGTTCCCTCGGTCAGCCCCAGCATTTT. This gives the protein CASSSLGQPQHF.

The chain links TRBV9 to TRBJ2-7; D not resolved. Trimming pared 4 bases from V and 3 bases from J, leaving 14 bases between. Per the germline V gene, CDR1 is SGDLS and CDR2 is YYNGEE. The CDR3 has 14 residues. The CDR3 spells CASSTRMSGYEQYF. CDR3 nucleotides: TGTGCCAGCAGCACCAGAATGTCTGGCTACGAGCAGTACTTC.

This clone was seen once. V is TRBV30 and J is TRBJ2-7; no reliable D call. The germline gives CDR1 GTSNPN, CDR2 SVGIG (reference sequence). This CDR3 contains 14 residues. V lost 0 bases and J lost 4, with 13 bases in between. The CDR3 is CAWSVLGLNYEQYF. The CDR3 nucleotides read TGTGCCTGGAGTGTACTGGGCCTAAATTACGAGCAGTACTTC.